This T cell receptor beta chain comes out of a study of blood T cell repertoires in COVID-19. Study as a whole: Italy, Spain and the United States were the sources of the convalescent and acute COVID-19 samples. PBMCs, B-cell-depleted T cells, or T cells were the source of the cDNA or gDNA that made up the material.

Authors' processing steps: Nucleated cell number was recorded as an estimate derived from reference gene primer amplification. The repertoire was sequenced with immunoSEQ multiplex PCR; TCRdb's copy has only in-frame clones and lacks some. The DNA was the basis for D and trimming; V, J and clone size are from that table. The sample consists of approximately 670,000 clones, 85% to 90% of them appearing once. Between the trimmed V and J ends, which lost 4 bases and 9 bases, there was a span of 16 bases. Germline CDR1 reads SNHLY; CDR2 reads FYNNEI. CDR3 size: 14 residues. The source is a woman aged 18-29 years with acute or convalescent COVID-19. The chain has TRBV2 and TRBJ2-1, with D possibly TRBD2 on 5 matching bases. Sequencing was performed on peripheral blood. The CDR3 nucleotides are TGTGCCAGCAGTGCACGGGATTGGGCGACTGAGCAGTTCTTC. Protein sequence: CASSARDWATEQFF. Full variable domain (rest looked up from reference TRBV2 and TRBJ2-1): EPEVTQTPSHQVTQMGQEVILRCVPISNHLYFYWYRQILGQKVEFLVSFYNNEISEKSEIFDDQFSVERPDGSNFTLKIRSTKLEDSAMYFCASSARDWATEQFFGPGTRLTVL.